These T cell receptor beta chains were read from a single sample in a study of vaccination effects on CD4 cells after COVID-19. These receptors are not linked to any known antigen. Produced via immunoSEQ multiplex PCR; TCRdb's table is partial and in-frame only. The top ten hold roughly 9.6% of the sample, which has tens of thousands of clones, 73% seen once. The starting material was CD4+ T cells from PBMCs cultured without peptide, obtained before COVID-19 vaccination. The receptor set was obtained from a human donor who received a COVID-19 vaccine. Both conserved end residues are part of each CDR3. A D gene is named only where the DNA matches it firmly. Size is omitted from some rows. Given values are once, few, many or a class for expanded clones.

CASSPTLAGDIENKDQPQHF | TGTGCCAGCAGCCCTACCCTGGCAGGGGATATAGAAAATAAGGATCAGCCCCAGCATTTT | TRBJ1-5 | NA | NA | TRBV3-1/TRBV3-2
CASSLARGEKLFF | TGTGCCAGCAGCTTAGCACGGGGCGAAAAACTGTTTTTT | TRBJ1-4 | NA | NA | TRBV7-9
CASGRETHLTSPLHF | TGTGCTAGTGGCCGCGAGACACATCTAACTTCACCCCTCCACTTT | TRBJ1-6 | NA | NA | TRBV12-5
CAISESAYGYTF | TGTGCCATCAGTGAGTCGGCTTATGGCTACACCTTC | TRBJ1-2 | NA | NA | TRBV10-3
CAWSVSGGASETQYF | TGTGCCTGGAGTGTAAGCGGGGGGGCTAGTGAGACCCAGTACTTC | TRBJ2-5 | NA | TRBD2 | TRBV30
CASSSGQGGYGYTF | TGTGCCAGCTCATCGGGACAGGGAGGCTATGGCTACACCTTC | TRBJ1-2 | NA | TRBD1 | TRBV18
CASSLAANTEAFF | TGCGCCAGCAGCTTGGCAGCGAACACTGAAGCTTTCTTT | TRBJ1-1 | NA | NA | TRBV5-1
CASSLAKGSDLHNEQFF | TGCGCCAGCAGCTTGGCTAAAGGGAGCGATCTGCACAATGAGCAGTTCTTC | TRBJ2-1 | NA | NA | TRBV5-1
CASSLENQGKLFF | TGTGCCAGCAGCTTAGAAAACCAGGGGAAACTGTTTTTT | TRBJ1-4 | few | NA | TRBV7-9
CASSQGQTNEKLFF | TGCGCCAGCAGCCAAGGACAGACCAATGAAAAACTGTTTTTT | TRBJ1-4 | NA | NA | TRBV5-1
CASGLLDTEAFF | TGTGCCAGCGGACTCCTGGATACTGAAGCTTTCTTT | TRBJ1-1 | NA | NA | TRBV3-1/TRBV3-2
CASSRGQGQTSGNTIYF | TGTGCCAGCAGCCGTGGACAGGGCCAAACCTCTGGAAACACCATATATTTT | TRBJ1-3 | NA | TRBD1 | TRBV16
CASSQEGTFSGNTIYF | TGCGCCAGCAGCCAAGAAGGGACCTTCTCTGGAAACACCATATATTTT | TRBJ1-3 | NA | NA | TRBV4-1
CASSLDGQTQYF | TGTGCCAGCAGCTTGGACGGCCAGACCCAGTACTTC | TRBJ2-5 | NA | NA | TRBV5-5
CASSLRSLNTEAFF | TGTGCCAGCAGCTTACGGTCGTTGAACACTGAAGCTTTCTTT | TRBJ1-1 | few | NA | TRBV7-2
CASKTGLAGNTGELFF | TGTGCCAGCAAAACAGGACTAGCGGGTAACACCGGGGAGCTGTTTTTT | TRBJ2-2 | NA | TRBD2 | TRBV28
CASSQEGGPTNQPQHF | TGTGCCAGCAGCCAGGAGGGCGGCCCTACCAATCAGCCCCAGCATTTT | TRBJ1-5 | NA | NA | TRBV4-2